The sequence of this T cell receptor beta chain was determined in a study of CD8 T cells in Susac syndrome. With random hexamers, reverse transcription was performed on about 0.5 to 1 ug of RNA. By means of immunoSEQ multiplex PCR, TCR beta CDR3 spanning 54 Vbeta and 13 Jbeta underwent amplification. TCRdb used MiXCR to reprocess the immunoSEQ multiplex PCR reads, holding one entry per CDR3 protein. The sample shows some 400,000 distinct CDR3 sequences, approximately 85% of them seen only once. The ends were cut back, 6 bases at V and 8 bases at J, with 20 bases in the middle. Looked up from germline, CDR1 is SGHTA and CDR2 is FQGNSA. The CDR3 is 15 residues long. The sequenced target, TCR beta, came from blood CD8+ and CD4+ T cells.

The clonotype originates from a human donor with multiple sclerosis. The chain uses TRBV7-2 and TRBJ2-1, with a weak D call TRBD1 (5 bases). What was sequenced was CD8+ T cells from PBMCs. DNA of the CDR3: TGTGCCAGCAGTCCCCGAAGGGGCGTATTGGATGAGCAGTTCTTC. Translating it yields CASSPRRGVLDEQFF.